This TCR beta chain emerged from a study of blood T cell repertoires in COVID-19. Measured with immunoSEQ multiplex PCR; TCRdb has only the in-frame clones, and not every one. The sample yields about 480,000 clones, 85% to 90% seen once. CDR3 length: 15 residues. The ends were cut back, 5 bases at V and 1 base at J, with 14 bases in the middle. Germline lookup yields CDR1 SEHNR and CDR2 FQNEAQ (reference sequence). The J gene is TRBJ1-1, the V gene TRBV7-9; D is undetermined. Sequencing input: PBMCs or T cells enriched from blood (not recorded which). The clonotype comes from a woman between 35 and 50 years old who had recovered from COVID-19. CDR3 sequence reads: CASSARSAGNTEAFF. The CDR3 DNA follows: TGTGCCAGCAGCGCCCGCAGTGCGGGGAACACTGAAGCTTTCTTT.